This TCR beta chain was identified in a study of T cells after yellow fever vaccination. Study-level information: Preparation of fractions with low cell numbers was performed using SMART-Seq v4 Ultra Low Input. Findings and limits, study-wide: Subsequent booster samples again held most clones from primary vaccination (less than 98% CD4, 85% to 90% CD8).

As TCR cDNA was made by 5'RACE template switching, a universal primer site and UMIs were added. TCRdb passed the 5' RACE reads through MiXCR, listing each CDR3 protein once. The sample shows some 560,000 distinct CDR3 sequences, about 17% of them seen only once. This clonotype was counted a few times. Its specificity is unknown. Germline V CDR1 and CDR2: SGDLS, YYNGEE. This CDR3 is 18 amino acids long. Trimming took 0 bases from V and 0 from J; bases not matched to a gene: 3. The sample here was PBMCs, taken less than 6 days after the first yellow fever vaccination. This rearrangement joins TRBV9 to TRBJ2-2; 12 bases agree with TRBD2. The clonotype originates from a man aged 18 to 29 who received the YFV17D yellow fever vaccine. CDR3 region: CASSVVGTSGPNTGELFF. CDR3 nucleotides: TGTGCCAGCAGCGTAGTTGGGACTAGCGGGCCGAACACCGGGGAGCTGTTTTTT.